The next 18 T cell receptor beta chains were all read from a single sample in a study of response to subunit inactivated influenza vaccine. Each CDR3 protein gets one entry after TCRdb re-called the RT-PCR reads with MiXCR. This sample has fewer than 700,000 distinct CDR3 sequences; around 13% occur once, and the top ten carry around 13%. Material: PBMCs from blood, obtained roughly 6 weeks after vaccination. These receptors were collected from a man aged 45-65 years who received an inactivated influenza vaccine.

This clonotype was counted a few times. The genes are TRBV29-1 and TRBJ2-1; 8 positions match TRBD2. The CDR3 extends over 14 amino acids. The V and J ends lost 3 bases and 3 bases, in that order; junction bases with no gene match: 4. Germline V lookup: CDR1 SQVTM, CDR2 ANQGSEA. DNA for the CDR3: TGCAGCGTTGACGGCGGGAGGATCTACAATGAGCAGTTCTTC. Its translation is CSVDGGRIYNEQFF.

This clonotype was seen only a few times. The chain uses TRBV20-1 and TRBJ2-1, with D possibly matching TRBD2 (6 bases). CDR3 length: 13 residues. With 5 bases removed from V and 4 bases from J, the gap between germline ends came to 12 bases. Germline V lookup: CDR1 DFQATT, CDR2 SNEGSKA (reference sequence). CDR3 region: CSAGRTGYNEQFF. The DNA for the CDR3 is TGCAGTGCTGGGAGGACTGGATACAATGAGCAGTTCTTC.

Only a few counts were recorded for this clonotype. The chain carries TRBV7-3 and TRBJ2-5, with D tentatively TRBD1 (5 bases). CDR1 SGHTA and CDR2 FQGTGA come from the germline V gene. The V end lost 5 bases, the J end lost 2 bases, and 21 bases lay between the germline ends. There are 17 residues in the CDR3. CDR3: CASSNTLGRTGQETQYF. In nucleotides, the CDR3 is TGTGCCAGCAGCAACACTTTGGGGCGCACAGGACAAGAGACCCAGTACTTC.

V and J are TRBV6-1 and TRBJ2-1; TRBD2 matches at 11 bases. The V gene end was trimmed by 1 base and the J gene end by 5 bases; junction bases not matched to a gene: 1. Germline values: CDR1 MNHNS, CDR2 SASEGT. The CDR3 loop spans 15 amino acids. The chain's CDR3 is CASSEVGLADNEQFF. The CDR3 DNA follows: TGTGCCAGCAGTGAAGTGGGACTAGCGGACAATGAGCAGTTCTTC.

This chain connects TRBV2 to TRBJ2-2; D remains unclear. Trimming took off 6 bases at V and 9 bases at J, with 11 bases between the two ends. This CDR3 region has 12 residues. Germline V gives CDR1 SNHLY, CDR2 FYNNEI. The CDR3 DNA reads as TGTGCCAGCAGCGTAGGAAGGAGGGAGCTGTTTTTT. This translates into CASSVGRRELFF.

This clonotype was counted only a few times. The chain is built from TRBV10-3 and TRBJ2-5, with 14 bases lining up with TRBD2. V lost 2 bases, J lost 5 bases, and 1 base stayed unmatched. CDR1 and CDR2 from the germline V gene are ENHRY and SYGVKD. This CDR3 has 15 residues. CDR3 loop: CAISERTSGGETQYF. The CDR3 coding sequence is TGTGCCATCAGTGAGAGGACTAGCGGGGGGGAGACCCAGTACTTC.

This clonotype was seen only a few times. This chain connects TRBV6-5 to TRBJ1-2; TRBD1 is a possible D gene (6 bases). Germline-derived CDR1 and CDR2 are MNHEY and SVGAGI. The V and J ends lost 0 bases and 10 bases respectively, with 9 bases between them. The CDR3 runs 12 residues. The CDR3 DNA reads TGTGCCAGCAGTTACTCCGGGACACTCTACACCTTC. Translating gives CASSYSGTLYTF.

This clonotype was seen more than once but under ten times. This sequence joins TRBV27 and TRBJ1-5, with D possibly TRBD1 on 6 matching bases. Trimming took 9 bases from V and 2 from J, leaving 11 bases between them. The CDR3 runs to 13 residues. Germline V CDR1 and CDR2: MNHEY, SMNVEV (reference sequence). The CDR3 bases are TGTGCCAGTTACAGGGTGGGCAATCAGCCCCAGCATTTT. Its protein product is CASYRVGNQPQHF.

In its sample, this clonotype was seen many times. The chain recombines TRBV5-1 with TRBJ2-2; the match to TRBD1 covers 9 bases. The CDR3 is 16 residues long. In germline, CDR1 is SGHRS, CDR2 YFSETQ. Germline trimming cut 4 bases from V and 6 bases from J; bases unmatched to any gene: 10. As DNA, the CDR3 is TGCGCCAGCAGCCCGGACAGGGGTCAGGGGGCCGGGGAGCTGTTTTTT. Translating it yields CASSPDRGQGAGELFF.

This clonotype has only a few counts. This sequence joins TRBV29-1 and TRBJ1-1, with 10 bases fitting TRBD1. The CDR3 is 14 residues long. J lost 4 bases, V lost 7 bases, and 9 bases had no gene match. The germline V gene has CDR1 SQVTM and CDR2 ANQGSEA. CDR3: CSGVGDRGTTEAFF. The CDR3 DNA reads TGCAGCGGAGTGGGGGACAGGGGTACCACTGAAGCTTTCTTT.

The chain uses TRBV20-1 and TRBJ1-1, with D perhaps TRBD1 (5 bases). CDR1 DFQATT and CDR2 SNEGSKA come from the germline V gene (reference sequence). This CDR3 region has 11 residues. Trimming pared 6 bases from V and 10 bases from J, leaving 15 bases between. CDR3 sequence (DNA): TGCAGTGCCCCACCACAGGTTCCAGCTTTCTTT. Its protein product is CSAPPQVPAFF.

This clonotype occurred a few times. The chain recombines TRBV6-1 with TRBJ2-1; 10 bases map to TRBD2. The trim removed 8 bases at V and 8 bases at J, leaving 9 bases unmatched. Germline values: CDR1 MNHNS, CDR2 SASEGT. This CDR3 has 14 residues. The CDR3 protein is CASGSASGSYEQFF. DNA of the CDR3: TGTGCCAGCGGATCGGCTAGCGGGAGCTATGAGCAGTTCTTC.

This clonotype was counted between two and nine times. The chain is built from TRBV4-1 and TRBJ2-6; TRBD1 might be the D (6 bases). Trimming pared 1 base from V and 0 bases from J, leaving 13 bases between. CDR1 is MGHRA and CDR2 is YSYEKL in the germline V gene. The CDR3 spans 18 residues. This chain's CDR3 is CASSQVHGQRSGANVLTF. The CDR3 nucleotides read TGCGCCAGCAGCCAAGTCCATGGACAGCGCTCTGGGGCCAACGTCCTGACTTTC.

V usage is TRBV20-1 and J usage is TRBJ2-3; 7 nucleotides align to TRBD2. CDR1 is DFQATT, CDR2 SNEGSKA, per germline (reference sequence). The CDR3 loop spans 15 amino acids. V dropped 4 bases and J dropped 6; count of bases not matched to a gene: 13. CDR3 residues: CSATGAQRGSDTQYF. In DNA, the CDR3 is TGCAGTGCTACCGGGGCGCAGCGGGGAAGTGATACGCAGTATTTT.

This clonotype has at least ten counts. Here the CDR3 DNA reads TGTGCCAGCAGTTACTCAGGAACAGATACGCAGTATTTT. Amino acids: CASSYSGTDTQYF. V usage is TRBV6-5 and J usage is TRBJ2-3; the D is unclear. From germline, CDR1 is MNHEY and CDR2 SVGAGI. Deletions cut 0 bases from V and 3 bases from J, with 4 bases between. The CDR3 length is 13 residues.

This clonotype was counted between two and nine times. The genes are TRBV4-1 and TRBJ1-6; D unclear. This CDR3 comprises 15 residues. The V end lost 0 bases, the J end lost 3 bases, and 6 bases lay between the germline ends. Germline assignment: CDR1 MGHRA and CDR2 YSYEKL. The CDR3 region is CASSQENSYNSPLHF. The CDR3 DNA sequence: TGCGCCAGCAGCCAAGAGAACAGCTATAATTCACCCCTCCACTTT.

This clonotype was seen a few times. This chain links TRBV7-2 with TRBJ2-5; D is possibly TRBD2 (5 bases). V was clipped by 2 bases and J by 2 bases, with 9 bases between them. This CDR3 has 14 residues. Germline-derived CDR1 and CDR2 are SGHTA and FQGNSA. CDR3 region: CASSLWQRQETQYF. The CDR3, as DNA: TGTGCCAGCAGCTTATGGCAGCGGCAAGAGACCCAGTACTTC.

This clonotype was found a few times. This chain uses TRBV10-3 with TRBJ2-5, with a weak D call TRBD2 (6 bases). Trimming shortened V by 6 bases and J by 3 bases, and 17 bases separated the two germline ends. Germline CDR1 reads ENHRY; CDR2 reads SYGVKD. The CDR3 runs to 15 residues. The CDR3 DNA follows: TGTGCCATCAGGGCGGATTGGGGGGTGGAAGAGACCCAGTACTTC. Translated, it gives CAIRADWGVEETQYF.